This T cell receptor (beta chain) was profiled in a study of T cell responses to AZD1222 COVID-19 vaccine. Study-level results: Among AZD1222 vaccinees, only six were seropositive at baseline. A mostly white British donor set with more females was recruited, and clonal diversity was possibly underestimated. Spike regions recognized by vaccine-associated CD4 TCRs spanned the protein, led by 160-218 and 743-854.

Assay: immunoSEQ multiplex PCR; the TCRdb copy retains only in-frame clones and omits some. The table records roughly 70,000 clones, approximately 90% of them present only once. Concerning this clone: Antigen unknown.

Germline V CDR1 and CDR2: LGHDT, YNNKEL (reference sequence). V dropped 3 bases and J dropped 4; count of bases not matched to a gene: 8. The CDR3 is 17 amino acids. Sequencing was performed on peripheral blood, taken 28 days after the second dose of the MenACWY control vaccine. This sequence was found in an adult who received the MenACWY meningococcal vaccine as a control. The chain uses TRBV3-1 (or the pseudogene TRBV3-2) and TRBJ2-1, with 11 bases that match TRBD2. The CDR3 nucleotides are TGTGCCAGCAGCCATGAGTACGGGACTAGCGGTTACAATGAGCAGTTCTTC. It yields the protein CASSHEYGTSGYNEQFF.